The rows below give T cell receptor beta chains drawn from one sample of a study of response to subunit inactivated influenza vaccine. One entry per CDR3 protein, called by TCRdb with MiXCR from the RT-PCR reads. The sample comprises 800,000 to 1,000,000 distinct CDR3 sequences, 21% of which are singletons, and roughly 10% rests with the top ten. The sequenced sample was PBMCs from blood, obtained 5 to 6 days after vaccination. These receptors all come from a man in his fifties who received an inactivated influenza vaccine. CDR3s include the opening cysteine and the closing phenylalanine or tryptophan. Fields, in order: clone size, V gene, J gene, D gene, CDR3 protein, CDR3 DNA. A D gene is named only where the DNA matches it firmly. Clone size is shown for a subset of rows, as once, few, many or a class of expanded clone.

size: -
V: TRBV5-1
J: TRBJ2-1
D: -
CDR3: CASSLNSFYNEQFF
DNA: TGCGCCAGCAGCTTGAACAGTTTCTACAATGAGCAGTTCTTC

size: -
V: TRBV12-3/TRBV12-4
J: TRBJ2-3
D: -
CDR3: CASRDSSNTQYF
DNA: TGTGCCAGCAGGGACAGCTCAAATACGCAGTATTTT

size: many
V: TRBV3-1
J: TRBJ2-3
D: -
CDR3: CASSQGGADTQYF
DNA: TGTGCCAGCAGCCAAGGTGGCGCAGATACGCAGTATTTT

size: -
V: TRBV20-1
J: TRBJ1-1
D: TRBD1
CDR3: CSARRGTVHEAFF
DNA: TGCAGTGCTAGAAGGGGGACAGTGCATGAAGCTTTCTTT

size: -
V: TRBV25-1
J: TRBJ2-3
D: -
CDR3: CASSDPSSSTDTQYF
DNA: TGTGCCAGCAGTGACCCTAGCTCATCGACAGATACGCAGTATTTT

size: few
V: TRBV20-1
J: TRBJ2-7
D: -
CDR3: CSAGLPRGIFYEQYF
DNA: TGCAGTGCGGGACTCCCCAGGGGTATTTTTTACGAGCAGTACTTC

size: -
V: TRBV12-3/TRBV12-4
J: TRBJ2-3
D: -
CDR3: CASSLGGSEYF
DNA: TGTGCCAGCAGTTTAGGCGGGTCGGAGTATTTT

size: few
V: TRBV10-3
J: TRBJ2-7
D: TRBD1
CDR3: CAIRGTGGSYEQYF
DNA: TGTGCCATCAGAGGGACAGGGGGCTCCTACGAGCAGTACTTC

size: -
V: TRBV20-1
J: TRBJ2-5
D: TRBD1
CDR3: CSARIRGRLETQYF
DNA: TGCAGTGCTAGAATCAGGGGGCGCCTGGAGACCCAGTACTTC

size: few
V: TRBV6-2/TRBV6-3
J: TRBJ1-1
D: -
CDR3: CASRTPPGREAFF
DNA: TGTGCCAGCAGAACCCCCCCCGGCCGTGAAGCTTTCTTT

size: -
V: TRBV6-2/TRBV6-3
J: TRBJ2-1
D: -
CDR3: CASKTGTPYNEQFF
DNA: TGTGCCAGCAAAACCGGGACACCGTACAATGAGCAGTTCTTC

size: -
V: TRBV7-2
J: TRBJ2-1
D: TRBD1
CDR3: CASSQGAANPYNEQFF
DNA: TGTGCCAGCAGCCAGGGGGCAGCAAATCCCTACAATGAGCAGTTCTTC

size: -
V: TRBV20-1
J: TRBJ2-1
D: TRBD2
CDR3: CSARVGTSGRVNEQFF
DNA: TGCAGTGCTAGAGTGGGAACTAGCGGGAGGGTCAATGAGCAGTTCTTC

size: many
V: TRBV7-2
J: TRBJ2-7
D: -
CDR3: CASTLGSVAQSYEQYF
DNA: TGTGCCAGCACCCTTGGGTCTGTAGCCCAATCCTACGAGCAGTACTTC

size: -
V: TRBV7-2
J: TRBJ2-7
D: -
CDR3: CASSLQSQATYEQYF
DNA: TGTGCCAGCAGCTTACAGTCACAGGCTACCTACGAGCAGTACTTC

size: once
V: TRBV5-1
J: TRBJ2-7
D: TRBD1
CDR3: CASSLRDSLEQYF
DNA: TGCGCCAGCAGCTTGCGGGACAGTCTAGAGCAGTACTTC

size: -
V: TRBV20-1
J: TRBJ2-7
D: -
CDR3: CSARDGGHGEQYF
DNA: TGCAGTGCTAGAGATGGGGGGCACGGCGAGCAGTACTTC

size: few
V: TRBV3-1
J: TRBJ2-3
D: -
CDR3: CASSQISDTQYF
DNA: TGTGCCAGCAGCCAAATTTCCGATACGCAGTATTTT

size: few
V: TRBV6-1
J: TRBJ2-2
D: -
CDR3: CASSKPSLLPGELFF
DNA: TGTGCCAGCAGTAAACCCAGCCTTTTACCCGGGGAGCTGTTTTTT

size: few
V: TRBV14
J: TRBJ2-1
D: -
CDR3: CASSHPNNEQFF
DNA: TGTGCCAGCAGCCACCCGAACAATGAGCAGTTCTTC

size: -
V: TRBV20-1
J: TRBJ2-5
D: -
CDR3: CSARARVQETQYF
DNA: TGCAGTGCTAGGGCCCGGGTGCAAGAGACCCAGTACTTC

size: -
V: TRBV5-1
J: TRBJ1-1
D: -
CDR3: CASSLGVVLPTEAFF
DNA: TGCGCCAGCAGCTTGGGGGTTGTCCTTCCGACTGAAGCTTTCTTT

size: few
V: TRBV7-3
J: TRBJ2-2
D: -
CDR3: CASSALSGELFF
DNA: TGTGCCAGCAGCGCCCTGTCCGGGGAGCTGTTTTTT

size: -
V: TRBV9
J: TRBJ2-1
D: -
CDR3: CASSVDQRPSYNEQFF
DNA: TGTGCCAGCAGCGTAGACCAGCGCCCATCCTACAATGAGCAGTTCTTC

size: -
V: TRBV25-1
J: TRBJ2-1
D: TRBD1
CDR3: CASSEYGTGSYNEQFF
DNA: TGTGCCAGCAGTGAATATGGGACAGGGAGCTACAATGAGCAGTTCTTC

size: -
V: TRBV9
J: TRBJ2-3
D: -
CDR3: CASSVERGTDTQYF
DNA: TGTGCCAGCAGCGTAGAGCGCGGCACAGATACGCAGTATTTT

size: -
V: TRBV5-6
J: TRBJ2-2
D: TRBD1
CDR3: CASSLGTVAGELFF
DNA: TGTGCCAGCAGTCTCGGGACAGTAGCCGGGGAGCTGTTTTTT

size: -
V: TRBV3-1
J: TRBJ1-1
D: TRBD1
CDR3: CASRSSGTANTEAFF
DNA: TGTGCCAGCAGGAGTTCCGGGACAGCCAACACTGAAGCTTTCTTT

size: few
V: TRBV20-1
J: TRBJ2-1
D: -
CDR3: CSARVGGAGTYNEQFF
DNA: TGCAGTGCTAGAGTAGGGGGAGCGGGGACCTACAATGAGCAGTTCTTC

size: few
V: TRBV20-1
J: TRBJ2-3
D: -
CDR3: CSAVPGLSTDTQYF
DNA: TGCAGTGCGGTCCCGGGACTGAGCACAGATACGCAGTATTTT